The text below deals with one T cell receptor beta chain. Germline lookup yields CDR1 LGHNA and CDR2 YNFKEQ. CDR3 size: 16 residues. Trimming took off 3 bases at V and 1 base at J, with 12 bases between the two ends. TCRdb analysed the RT-PCR reads with MiXCR anew, one entry per CDR3 protein. The sample lists about 4,200 distinct CDR3 sequences, roughly a sixth seen once, with over 70% in the top ten. The data stem from a study of patients and donors after allogeneic stem cell transplantation. This chain joins TRBV4-2 and TRBJ2-2, with D perhaps TRBD2 (6 bases). This sequence originates from a human donor who was either an allogeneic HSCT recipient or a stem cell or donor lymphocyte infusion donor (not recorded which). It is not recorded whose cells these are; they may come from a transplant donor. The sample consisted of blood, either unsorted or a sorted T cell fraction (not recorded which). The CDR3 sequence is CASSQRAGQNTGELFF. The CDR3 region has the DNA TGTGCCAGCAGCCAGCGGGCGGGGCAGAACACCGGGGAGCTGTTTTTT.